These 29 T cell receptor beta chains share one sample of origin, sequenced in a study of PD-1 blockade in classical Hodgkin lymphoma. All the patients suffered relapse after autologous stem cell transplantation, and brentuximab vedotin exposure differed. Assay: immunoSEQ multiplex PCR; the TCRdb copy retains only in-frame clones and omits some. In the table there are some 41,000 clones, roughly 88% of which are singletons. Material: peripheral blood mononuclear cells (PBMCs), obtained before the second cycle of nivolumab. These receptor sequences come from a human donor with classical Hodgkin lymphoma.

This rearrangement joins TRBV29-1 to TRBJ2-5; TRBD1 aligns across 10 bases. V lost 4 bases and J lost 5; bases outside the gene matches: 1. The CDR3 consists of 12 residues. Germline loops: CDR1 SQVTM, CDR2 ANQGSEA. CDR3 coding DNA: TGCAGCGTTGGACAGGGGGCTGAGACCCAGTACTTC. Residues: CSVGQGAETQYF.

This clone has just one count. The chain recombines TRBV29-1 with TRBJ1-3; no reliable D call. V gave up 8 bases and J gave up 0 bases, with 14 bases separating them. Germline-derived CDR1 and CDR2 are SQVTM and ANQGSEA. The CDR3 is made up of 14 amino acids. CDR3 amino acids: CSHTGPGSGNTIYF. As DNA, the CDR3 is TGCAGCCACACGGGCCCAGGCTCTGGAAACACCATATATTTT.

This chain links TRBV11-3 with TRBJ2-3; 12 nucleotides align to TRBD2. Germline CDR1 is SGHNT and CDR2 is YENEEA. The junction had 6 bases not matched to a gene; V was cut back by 3 bases and J by 5 bases. The CDR3 has 16 amino acids. CDR3 amino acids: CASSFGASGRVDTQYF. In nucleotides, the CDR3 is TGTGCCAGCAGCTTTGGGGCTAGCGGGAGGGTAGATACGCAGTATTTT.

A remark on this clone: A read error may account for a junction end that differs from germline. This sequence joins TRBV14 and TRBJ1-1, with TRBD1 as a possible D gene (5 bases). Germline V gene lookup returns CDR1 SGHDN and CDR2 FVKESK. This CDR3 spans 12 amino acids. CDR3 amino acids: CASSLAGTRRFF. The CDR3, as DNA: TGTGCCAGCAGCCTTGCGGGGACCCGCCGATTTTTT. Using reference TRBV14 and TRBJ1-1 for the parts outside the CDR3, the full variable domain is EAGVTQFPSHSVIEKGQTVTLRCDPISGHDNLYWYRRVMGKEIKFLLHFVKESKQDESGMPNNRFLAERTGGTYSTLKVQPAELEDSGVYFCASSLAGTRRFFGQGTRLTVV.

CDR3 nucleotides: TGTGCCACCAGACTAGCGGGAGTTGTAGGGAACACCGGGGAGCTGTTTTTT. Translating gives CATRLAGVVGNTGELFF. The chain is built from TRBV10-3 and TRBJ2-2; 12 bases map to TRBD2. Germline CDR1 is ENHRY and CDR2 is SYGVKD. Trimming removed 10 bases from V and 1 base from J; junction bases left unmatched: 10. The CDR3 loop spans 17 amino acids.

This chain connects TRBV28 to TRBJ2-7, with 13 bases that match TRBD2. This CDR3 spans 15 amino acids. Germline loops: CDR1 MDHEN, CDR2 SYDVKM. V shed 5 bases, J shed 4 bases, and the junction held 5 bases outside the gene matches. In DNA form, the CDR3 reads TGTGCCAGCAGTCCACTAGCGGGAGGGGATTACGAGCAGTACTTC. As protein: CASSPLAGGDYEQYF.

In this sample, this clone turned up once. The V and J genes are TRBV19 and TRBJ1-2; D remains unclear. The germline gives CDR1 LNHDA, CDR2 SQIVND (reference sequence). V was clipped by 6 bases and J by 4 bases, with 15 bases between them. The CDR3 length is 14 residues. CDR3 sequence reads: CASRDTTPGYGYTF. In DNA, the CDR3 is TGTGCCAGTAGGGATACGACACCGGGCTATGGCTACACCTTC.

The gene calls are TRBV30 and TRBJ1-2; TRBD1 is a possible D gene (6 bases). CDR1 and CDR2 from the germline V gene are GTSNPN and SVGIG (reference sequence). This CDR3 spans 13 amino acids. The ends were cut back, 8 bases at V and 6 bases at J, with 19 bases in the middle. CDR3 DNA: TGTGCCGAAAGTCATGGGCAGGGGCATGGCTACACCTTC. The encoded protein is CAESHGQGHGYTF.

This clone has only one observation. The chain recombines TRBV9 with TRBJ2-2; no clear D. Germline V CDR1 and CDR2: SGDLS, YYNGEE. The CDR3 totals 16 residues. V shed 1 base and J shed 5 bases, with 15 bases lying between them. Here the CDR3 reads CASSVWTRVKTGELFF. The CDR3 bases are TGTGCCAGCAGCGTATGGACCCGGGTGAAAACCGGGGAGCTGTTTTTT.

The CDR3 here is CASSGATNYGYTF. The CDR3 DNA is TGTGCCAGCAGTGGGGCCACTAACTATGGCTACACCTTC. The chain couples TRBV2 to TRBJ1-2; no clear D. Germline V CDR1 and CDR2: SNHLY, FYNNEI. The ends were cut back, 4 bases at V and 0 bases at J, with 6 bases in the middle. CDR3 size: 13 residues.

This sequence joins TRBV19 and TRBJ2-7; 10 bases line up with TRBD1. The ends lost 4 bases at V and 4 bases at J; junction bases unmatched: 4. Germline lookup yields CDR1 LNHDA and CDR2 SQIVND (reference sequence). This CDR3 spans 14 amino acids. The CDR3 sequence: CASSTRQGAYEQYF. CDR3 bases: TGTGCCAGTAGTACCAGACAGGGGGCGTACGAGCAGTACTTC.

This sequence joins TRBV19 and TRBJ2-1, with 11 bases lining up with TRBD2. Germline V gene lookup returns CDR1 LNHDA and CDR2 SQIVND (reference sequence). V trimming: 3 bases; J trimming: 7 bases; junction bases outside the gene matches: 5. This CDR3 contains 15 residues. The CDR3 nucleotides read TGTGCCAGTAGTATTTGGCTAGCGGGAGGAAATGAGCAGTTCTTC. It codes for CASSIWLAGGNEQFF.

V is TRBV14 and J is TRBJ2-3; D remains unclear. The CDR3 is made up of 21 amino acids. V was shortened by 4 bases and J by 2 bases, with 31 bases between the two germline ends. CDR1 is SGHDN and CDR2 is FVKESK in the germline V gene. This chain's CDR3 is CASSPLPGLVISGNPTDTQYF. For the CDR3, the DNA is TGTGCCAGCAGCCCCCTGCCTGGGCTAGTCATCTCCGGCAATCCCACAGATACGCAGTATTTT.

V is TRBV10-3 and J is TRBJ2-2; D call uncertain. CDR3 length: 11 amino acids. V shed 4 bases and J shed 5 bases, with 2 bases lying between them. Germline CDR1 is ENHRY and CDR2 is SYGVKD. CDR3 sequence (DNA): TGTGCCATCAGTGGAACCGGGGAGCTGTTTTTT. It is translated as CAISGTGELFF.

V and J are TRBV28 and TRBJ2-3, with TRBD1 matching over 7 bases. The CDR3 spans 15 residues. Trimming at V came to 2 bases and at J to 2 bases, leaving 4 bases not matched to a gene. Germline V CDR1 and CDR2: MDHEN, SYDVKM. In DNA, the CDR3 is TGTGCCAGCAGTTTAATGGGACAGTACACAGATACGCAGTATTTT. Its translation: CASSLMGQYTDTQYF. The full variable domain, with the rest looked up from reference TRBV28 and TRBJ2-3, is DVKVTQSSRYLVKRTGEKVFLECVQDMDHENMFWYRQDPGLGLRLIYFSYDVKMKEKGDIPEGYSVSREKKERFSLILESASTNQTSMYLCASSLMGQYTDTQYFGPGTRLTVL.

This chain joins TRBV5-4 and TRBJ2-5, with TRBD2 identical over 14 bases. Germline V gene sequence: CDR1 SGHNT, CDR2 YYREEE (reference sequence). V dropped 3 bases and J dropped 5; count of bases not matched to a gene: 9. The CDR3 runs 17 residues. As DNA, the CDR3 is TGTGCCAGCAGCTCGAGTGGACTAGCGGGAGGAATGGAGACCCAGTACTTC. Translated, it gives CASSSSGLAGGMETQYF. Full variable domain (outside the CDR3, taken from reference TRBV5-4 and TRBJ2-5): ETGVTQSPTHLIKTRGQQVTLRCSSQSGHNTVSWYQQALGQGPQFIFQYYREEENGRGNFPPRFSGLQFPNYSSELNVNALELDDSALYLCASSSSGLAGGMETQYFGPGTRLLVL.

This clone appeared a few times. The V and J genes are TRBV6-6 and TRBJ2-7; 14 bases agree with TRBD2. CDR1 and CDR2 from the germline V gene are MNHNY and SVGAGI (reference sequence). The length of the CDR3 is 16 residues. Trimming removed 0 bases from V and 3 bases from J; junction bases left unmatched: 1. CDR3 residues: CASSYSGTSGSYEQYF. DNA of the CDR3: TGTGCCAGCAGTTACTCCGGGACTAGCGGGAGCTACGAGCAGTACTTC.

The V gene is TRBV5-1, the J gene TRBJ2-5, with TRBD1 matching 8 bases. The J segment lost 5 bases and the V segment lost 4 bases, leaving 7 bases of the junction unmatched. CDR3 length equals 14 residues. The germline V gene encodes CDR1 SGHRS and CDR2 YFSETQ. This CDR3 reads CASSPRQGSETQYF. CDR3 nucleotide sequence: TGCGCCAGCAGCCCCCGACAGGGGTCGGAGACCCAGTACTTC. Full variable domain (missing parts from reference TRBV5-1 and TRBJ2-5): KAGVTQTPRYLIKTRGQQVTLSCSPISGHRSVSWYQQTPGQGLQFLFEYFSETQRNKGNFPGRFSGRQFSNSRSEMNVSTLELGDSALYLCASSPRQGSETQYFGPGTRLLVL.

This clone was seen a single time. V usage is TRBV27 and J usage is TRBJ2-1; 11 bases agree with TRBD2. Trimming at V came to 5 bases and at J to 6 bases, leaving 6 bases not matched to a gene. The germline gives CDR1 MNHEY, CDR2 SMNVEV (reference sequence). The CDR3 consists of 15 residues. The CDR3 region has the DNA TGTGCCAGCAGTCCGTGGACTAGCGGGCCCAATGAGCAGTTCTTC. Protein sequence: CASSPWTSGPNEQFF.

The V call is TRBV28, the J call TRBJ1-1; no reliable D call. CDR1 and CDR2 (germline): MDHEN, SYDVKM. Trimming removed 3 bases at V and 0 bases at J, with 2 bases between. CDR3 length: 12 residues. The CDR3 spells CASSLMNTEAFF. The CDR3 DNA is TGTGCCAGCAGTTTGATGAACACTGAAGCTTTCTTT.

The V and J genes are TRBV15 and TRBJ1-3; D may be TRBD1 (5 bases). V lost 0 bases to trimming and J lost 5 bases, with 17 bases between them. The CDR3 extends over 17 amino acids. Per germline, CDR1 LNHNV and CDR2 YYDKDF (reference sequence). CDR3 DNA: TGTGCCACCAGCAGAGAATCAGGGAGCAGCTTCCGAAACACCATATATTTT. As protein: CATSRESGSSFRNTIYF. The full variable domain, with the rest looked up from reference TRBV15 and TRBJ1-3, is DAMVIQNPRYQVTQFGKPVTLSCSQTLNHNVMYWYQQKSSQAPKLLFHYYDKDFNNEADTPDNFQSRRPNTSFCFLDIRSPGLGDTAMYLCATSRESGSSFRNTIYFGEGSWLTVV.

By sample share, this clone is medium-sized (0.01 to 0.1%). The V call is TRBV7-9, the J call TRBJ1-1; D is unclear. Looked up from germline, CDR1 is SEHNR and CDR2 is FQNEAQ (reference sequence). V lost 3 bases to trimming and J lost 4 bases, with 3 bases between them. The CDR3 runs to 11 residues. The CDR3 reads CASSFSTEAFF. CDR3 sequence (DNA): TGTGCCAGCAGCTTTTCCACTGAAGCTTTCTTT.

The chain carries TRBV5-6 and TRBJ1-5; a possible D gene is TRBD1 (5 bases). Germline V lookup: CDR1 SGHDT, CDR2 YYEEEE. This CDR3 contains 18 residues. Trimming shortened V by 4 bases and J by 1 base, and 21 bases separated the two germline ends. The CDR3 reads CASSMGLGAGRSNQPQHF. The CDR3 DNA reads TGTGCCAGCAGCATGGGTCTGGGAGCAGGGAGGAGCAATCAGCCCCAGCATTTT. The full variable domain, with the rest looked up from reference TRBV5-6 and TRBJ1-5, is DAGVTQSPTHLIKTRGQQVTLRCSPKSGHDTVSWYQQALGQGPQFIFQYYEEEERQRGNFPDRFSGHQFPNYSSELNVNALLLGDSALYLCASSMGLGAGRSNQPQHFGDGTRLSIL.

The rearrangement joins TRBV12-5 to TRBJ2-3; 7 positions match TRBD2. Losses at the gene ends were 6 bases for V and 2 bases for J; bases not matched to a gene: 5. Germline-derived CDR1 and CDR2 are LGHNT and FRNRAP. The CDR3 is made up of 14 amino acids. The CDR3 nucleotides are TGTGCTAGTGGCCGGGGGGTAACCACAGATACGCAGTATTTT. Translation: CASGRGVTTDTQYF. The complete variable domain, with remaining parts taken from reference TRBV12-5 and TRBJ2-3, reads DARVTQTPRHKVTEMGQEVTMRCQPILGHNTVFWYRQTMMQGLELLAYFRNRAPLDDSGMPKDRFSAEMPDATLATLKIQPSEPRDSAVYFCASGRGVTTDTQYFGPGTRLTVL.

The J gene is TRBJ2-1, the V gene TRBV9, with TRBD1 matching 9 bases. The CDR3 loop spans 17 amino acids. Per the germline V gene, CDR1 is SGDLS and CDR2 is YYNGEE. J lost 4 bases, V lost 5 bases, and 13 bases had no gene match. CDR3 in amino acids: CASSEYYGTGTYNEQFF. In nucleotides, the CDR3 is TGTGCCAGCAGTGAATACTATGGGACAGGGACTTACAATGAGCAGTTCTTC.

This sequence joins TRBV7-2 and TRBJ2-7, with D possibly matching TRBD2 (5 bases). CDR1 and CDR2 from the germline V gene are SGHTA and FQGNSA. The CDR3 loop spans 13 amino acids. Between the trimmed V and J ends, which lost 1 base and 4 bases, there was a span of 8 bases. CDR3 amino acids: CASSLGEWYEQYF. Here the CDR3 DNA reads TGTGCCAGCAGCTTAGGGGAGTGGTACGAGCAGTACTTC.

This chain uses TRBV6-4 with TRBJ2-3, with 9 positions matching TRBD2. The junction had 2 bases not matched to a gene; V was cut back by 0 bases and J by 4 bases. The CDR3 has 15 amino acids. Germline V gives CDR1 MRHNA, CDR2 SNTAGT. The CDR3 sequence is CASSDSSGSPDTQYF. DNA of the CDR3: TGTGCCAGCAGTGACTCTAGCGGGAGCCCAGATACGCAGTATTTT.

Written as DNA, the CDR3 is TGTGCCAGCAGTTTCCGCGACAATACAAACATTCAGTACTTC. It specifies CASSFRDNTNIQYF. The rearrangement joins TRBV27 to TRBJ2-4; no firm D call. V lost 3 bases and J lost 6, with 12 bases in between. Germline V gene sequence: CDR1 MNHEY, CDR2 SMNVEV (reference sequence). The CDR3 spans 14 residues.

The gene calls are TRBV11-2 and TRBJ1-5; no reliable D call. This CDR3 has 13 residues. CDR1 and CDR2 from the germline V gene are SGHAT and FQNNGV. V dropped 4 bases and J dropped 4 bases, with 8 bases sitting between them. The CDR3 protein is CASSSERNQPQHF. CDR3 DNA: TGTGCCAGCAGCTCTGAGAGAAATCAGCCCCAGCATTTT.